This T cell receptor beta chain came from a study of vaccination effects on CD4 cells after COVID-19. This clone was seen a few times. Antigen unknown. Germline V gene lookup returns CDR1 MNHNY and CDR2 SVGAGI (reference sequence). This CDR3 spans 18 amino acids. The V segment lost 5 bases and the J segment 1 base; nucleotides outside the gene matches: 12. General study points: Convalescent patients numbered few in the study; early post-infection timepoints were missing entirely.

Profiling relied on immunoSEQ multiplex PCR, and the TCRdb table lists in-frame clones only, not all of them. This table has some 68,000 clones, roughly 78% appearing once. Expansion with viral peptide pools was applied to antigen-specific CD4+ T cells by the ViraFEST assay prior to sequencing. Isolating CD4+ T cells followed approximately ten days of culture. Nucleocapsid antibodies were negative in the vaccine recipients, who had never had SARS-CoV-2 infection. They grew two million PBMC in each well, adding 8.5 to 10 IU/ml IL-2 and approximately 10 ug/ml peptides. A half-medium replacement with IL-2 medium was carried out on days 3 and 7.

Sequences were derived from CD4+ T cells from PBMCs cultured with HCoV-OC43 spike peptides, sampled before COVID-19 vaccination. The sample's subset: HCoV-OC43 spike overlapping peptide pool stimulation. V gene TRBV6-6 combines with J gene TRBJ2-1, with 9 bases matching TRBD2. This sequence was found in a human donor who received a COVID-19 vaccine. The CDR3 nucleotides are TGTGCCAGCAGTCCCACCCACAGCGGGGGGTATTCCTACAATGAGCAGTTCTTC. Translating it yields CASSPTHSGGYSYNEQFF.